The subject of this entry is one TCR beta chain. The antigen is not known. This CDR3 has 12 residues. The germline V gene encodes CDR1 SGHRS and CDR2 YFSETQ. The V end was cut by 5 bases, the J end by 3 bases, with 8 bases between. This entry comes from a study of response to subunit inactivated influenza vaccine. General study findings and limits: New T cells are recruited in small numbers by each seasonal influenza vaccination, according to the authors' suggestion.

One entry per CDR3 protein, called by TCRdb with MiXCR from the RT-PCR reads. The table shows under 550,000 distinct CDR3 sequences, with less than 8% occurring only once. The source was PBMCs from blood, collected around 25 months after vaccination. The TCR was taken from a man aged 45 to 70 who received an inactivated influenza vaccine. V gene TRBV5-1 combines with J gene TRBJ1-2; D is unclear. The CDR3 sequence: CASRRWDYGYTF. As DNA, the CDR3 is TGCGCCAGCAGAAGGTGGGACTATGGCTACACCTTC. Based on the CDR3 plus reference TRBV5-1 and TRBJ1-2, the full variable domain is KAGVTQTPRYLIKTRGQQVTLSCSPISGHRSVSWYQQTPGQGLQFLFEYFSETQRNKGNFPGRFSGRQFSNSRSEMNVSTLELGDSALYLCASRRWDYGYTFGSGTRLTVV.